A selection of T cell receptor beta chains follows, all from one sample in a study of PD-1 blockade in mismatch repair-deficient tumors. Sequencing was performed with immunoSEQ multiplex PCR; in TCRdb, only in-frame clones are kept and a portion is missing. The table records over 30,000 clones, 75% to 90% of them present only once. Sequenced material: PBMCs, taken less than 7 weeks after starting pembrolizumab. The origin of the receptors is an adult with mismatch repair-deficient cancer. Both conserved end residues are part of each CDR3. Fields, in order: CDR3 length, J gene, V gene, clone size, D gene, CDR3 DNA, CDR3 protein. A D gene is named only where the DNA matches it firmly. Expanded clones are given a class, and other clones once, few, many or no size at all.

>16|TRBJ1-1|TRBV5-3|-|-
TGTGCCCCACGGGGAGGGAACGATCCCATGAACACTGAAGCTTTCTTT
CAPRGGNDPMNTEAFF
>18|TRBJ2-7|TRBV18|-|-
TGTGCCAGCTCCCCTCAAATGGTAGGCGGCCCCAGCTCCTACGAGCAGTACTTC
CASSPQMVGGPSSYEQYF
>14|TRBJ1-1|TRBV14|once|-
TGTGCCAGCAGCCAACGCCTCCGGAGCACTGAAGCTTTCTTT
CASSQRLRSTEAFF
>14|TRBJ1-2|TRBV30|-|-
TGTGCCTGGAGTGCCCGGGAGCTTAAGCATGGCTACACCTTC
CAWSARELKHGYTF
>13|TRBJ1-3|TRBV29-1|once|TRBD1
TGCAGCGCCGTCGGACAGGTCGGAAACACCATATATTTT
CSAVGQVGNTIYF
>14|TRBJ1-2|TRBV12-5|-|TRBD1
TGTGCTAGTGGTTTGGACCAGGGGGGCTATGGCTACACCTTC
CASGLDQGGYGYTF
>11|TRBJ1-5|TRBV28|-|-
TGTGCCAGCAGTTCGTCGGAGCCCCAGCATTTT
CASSSSEPQHF
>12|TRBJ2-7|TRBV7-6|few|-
TGTGCCAGCAGCCGAGGGGGCTACGAGCAGTACTTC
CASSRGGYEQYF
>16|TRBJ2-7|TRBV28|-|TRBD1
TGTGCCAGCAGCCCATTAGGACAGGGGTTCTCCTACGAGCAGTACTTC
CASSPLGQGFSYEQYF
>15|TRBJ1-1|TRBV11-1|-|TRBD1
TGTGCCAGCAGCCCCAGGACAGGGAGGAACACTGAAGCTTTCTTT
CASSPRTGRNTEAFF
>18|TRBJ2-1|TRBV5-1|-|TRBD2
TGCGCCAGCAGCTTGCTTCTAGCGGGAGGGTTGGGGAACAATGAGCAGTTCTTC
CASSLLLAGGLGNNEQFF
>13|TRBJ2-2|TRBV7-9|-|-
TGTGCCAGCAGCCTCCTAGGAACCGGGGAGCTGTTTTTT
CASSLLGTGELFF
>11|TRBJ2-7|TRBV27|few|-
TGTGCCAGCAGGAGCGGCTACGAGCAGTACTTC
CASRSGYEQYF
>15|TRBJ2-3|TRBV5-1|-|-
TGCGCCAGCAGATCCAGCGGGCCCGGGGAGGATACGCAGTATTTT
CASRSSGPGEDTQYF
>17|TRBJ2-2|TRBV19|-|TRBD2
TGTGCCAGTAATCCCCTCAGTAGCGGGAGAGGCACCGGGGAGCTGTTTTTT
CASNPLSSGRGTGELFF
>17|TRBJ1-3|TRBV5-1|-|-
TGCGCCAGCAGCTTGGTGGGACTAGATTCGGGAGGAAACACCATATATTTT
CASSLVGLDSGGNTIYF
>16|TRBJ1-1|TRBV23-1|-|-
TGCGCCAGCAGTCGGGGCAGACCTTTTATTAACACTGAAGCTTTCTTT
CASSRGRPFINTEAFF
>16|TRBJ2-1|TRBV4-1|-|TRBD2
TGCGCCAGCAGAACTAGCGGGAGGGCAGTGGGTCGGGAGCAGTTCTTC
CASRTSGRAVGREQFF
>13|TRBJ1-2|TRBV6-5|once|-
TGTGCCAGCAGCGGGGGGGCCGGTCGGGGCTACACCTTC
CASSGGAGRGYTF
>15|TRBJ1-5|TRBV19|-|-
TGTGCCAGTCTGGGGCGGGGGATTAGCTATCAGCCCCAGCATTTT
CASLGRGISYQPQHF
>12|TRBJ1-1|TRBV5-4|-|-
TGTGCCAGCAGCACCCCGGGGGGAGGAGCTTTCTTT
CASSTPGGGAFF
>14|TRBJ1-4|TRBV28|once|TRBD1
TGTGCCAGCAGCCTATCGGGACAGTTGGAAAAACTGTTTTTT
CASSLSGQLEKLFF
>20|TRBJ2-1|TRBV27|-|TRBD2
TGTGCCAGCTTTTTCCGCTCCGGGACTAGCGGGAGGTTCTCCTACAATGAGCAGTTCTTC
CASFFRSGTSGRFSYNEQFF